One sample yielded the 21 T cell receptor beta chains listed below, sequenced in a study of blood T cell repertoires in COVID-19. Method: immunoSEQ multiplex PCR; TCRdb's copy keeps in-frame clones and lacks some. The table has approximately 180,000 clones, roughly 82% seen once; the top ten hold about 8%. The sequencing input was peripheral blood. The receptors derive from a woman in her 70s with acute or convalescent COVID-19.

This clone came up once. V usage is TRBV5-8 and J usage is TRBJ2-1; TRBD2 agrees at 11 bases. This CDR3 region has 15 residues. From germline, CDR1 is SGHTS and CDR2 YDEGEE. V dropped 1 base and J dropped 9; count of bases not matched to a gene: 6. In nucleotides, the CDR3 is TGTGCCAGCAGCTTGCCACTAGCGGGAGTCGTTGAGCAGTTCTTC. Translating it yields CASSLPLAGVVEQFF.

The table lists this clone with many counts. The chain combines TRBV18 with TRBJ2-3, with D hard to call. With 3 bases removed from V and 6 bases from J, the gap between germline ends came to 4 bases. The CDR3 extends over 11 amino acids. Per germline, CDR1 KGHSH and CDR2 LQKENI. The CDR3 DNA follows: TGTGCCAGCTCACCCAGGGATACGCAGTATTTT. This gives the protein CASSPRDTQYF. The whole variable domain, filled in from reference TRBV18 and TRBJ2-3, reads NAGVMQNPRHLVRRRGQEARLRCSPMKGHSHVYWYRQLPEEGLKFMVYLQKENIIDESGMPKERFSAEFPKEGPSILRIQQVVRGDSAAYFCASSPRDTQYFGPGTRLTVL.

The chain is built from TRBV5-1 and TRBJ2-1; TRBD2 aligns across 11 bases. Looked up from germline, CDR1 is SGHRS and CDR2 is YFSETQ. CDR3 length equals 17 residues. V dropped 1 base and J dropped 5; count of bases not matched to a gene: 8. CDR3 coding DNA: TGCGCCAGCAGCTTGCCTTCATCGGGACTAGCGGACAATGAGCAGTTCTTC. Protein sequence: CASSLPSSGLADNEQFF.

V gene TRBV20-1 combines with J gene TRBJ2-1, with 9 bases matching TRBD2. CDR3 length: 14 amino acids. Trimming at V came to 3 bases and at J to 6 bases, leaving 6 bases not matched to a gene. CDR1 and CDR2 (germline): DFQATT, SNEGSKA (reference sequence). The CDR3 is CSASMVAGVNEQFF. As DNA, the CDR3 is TGCAGTGCTAGTATGGTAGCGGGAGTCAATGAGCAGTTCTTC.

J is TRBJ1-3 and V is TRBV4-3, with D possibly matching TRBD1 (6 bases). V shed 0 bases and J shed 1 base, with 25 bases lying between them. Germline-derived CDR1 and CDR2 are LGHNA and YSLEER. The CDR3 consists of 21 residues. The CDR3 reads CASSQEGPVGSTGSSGNTIYF. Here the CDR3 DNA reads TGCGCCAGCAGCCAAGAAGGGCCAGTTGGATCCACAGGGTCTTCTGGAAACACCATATATTTT.

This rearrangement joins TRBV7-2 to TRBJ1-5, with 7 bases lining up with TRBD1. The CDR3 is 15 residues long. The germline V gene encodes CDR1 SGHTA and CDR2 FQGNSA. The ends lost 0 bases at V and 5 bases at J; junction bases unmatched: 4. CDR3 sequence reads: CASSLAGRGDQPQHF. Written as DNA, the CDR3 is TGTGCCAGCAGCTTAGCTGGCAGGGGGGATCAGCCCCAGCATTTT.

CDR3 in amino acids: CASSWTGPGNQPQHF. In DNA, the CDR3 is TGCGCCAGCAGTTGGACAGGGCCGGGGAATCAGCCCCAGCATTTT. The chain recombines TRBV4-1 with TRBJ1-5, with 8 bases aligning to TRBD1. Germline V gene sequence: CDR1 MGHRA, CDR2 YSYEKL. V trimming: 6 bases; J trimming: 4 bases; junction bases outside the gene matches: 8. The CDR3 is made up of 15 amino acids.

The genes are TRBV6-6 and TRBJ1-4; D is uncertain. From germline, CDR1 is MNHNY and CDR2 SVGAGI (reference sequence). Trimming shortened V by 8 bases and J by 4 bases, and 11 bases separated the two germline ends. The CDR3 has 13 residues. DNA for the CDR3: TGTGCCAGCCGTTCGGAGAATAATGAAAAACTGTTTTTT. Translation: CASRSENNEKLFF.

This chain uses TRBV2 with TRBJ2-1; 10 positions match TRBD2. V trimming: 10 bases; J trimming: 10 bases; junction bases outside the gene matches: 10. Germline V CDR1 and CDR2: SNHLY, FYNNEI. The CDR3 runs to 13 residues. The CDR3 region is CAKEKREGREQFF. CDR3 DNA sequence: TGTGCCAAAGAAAAGCGGGAGGGAAGGGAGCAGTTCTTC.

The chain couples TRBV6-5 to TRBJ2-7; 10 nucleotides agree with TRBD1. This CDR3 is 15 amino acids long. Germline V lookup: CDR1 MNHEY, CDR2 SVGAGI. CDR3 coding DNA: TGTGCTCTGCTGACCTGGGACAGGGGAACCTACGAGCAGTACTTC. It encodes CALLTWDRGTYEQYF.

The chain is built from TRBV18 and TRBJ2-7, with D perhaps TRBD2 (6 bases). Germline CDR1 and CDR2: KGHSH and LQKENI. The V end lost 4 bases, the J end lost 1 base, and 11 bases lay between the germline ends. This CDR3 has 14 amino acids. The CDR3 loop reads CASSLRDGSYEQYF. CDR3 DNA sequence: TGTGCCAGCTCACTGCGGGACGGATCCTACGAGCAGTACTTC.

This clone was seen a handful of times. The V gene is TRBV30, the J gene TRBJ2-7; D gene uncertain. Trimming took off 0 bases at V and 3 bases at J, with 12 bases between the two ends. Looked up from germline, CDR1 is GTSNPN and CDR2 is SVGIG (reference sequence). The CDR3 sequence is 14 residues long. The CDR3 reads CAWSVKASNYEQYF. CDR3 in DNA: TGTGCCTGGAGTGTAAAAGCGTCCAACTACGAGCAGTACTTC. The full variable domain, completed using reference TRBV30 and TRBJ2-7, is SQTIHQWPATLVQPVGSPLSLECTVEGTSNPNLYWYRQAAGRGLQLLFYSVGIGQISSEVPQNLSASRPQDRQFILSSKKLLLSDSGFYLCAWSVKASNYEQYFGPGTRLTVT.

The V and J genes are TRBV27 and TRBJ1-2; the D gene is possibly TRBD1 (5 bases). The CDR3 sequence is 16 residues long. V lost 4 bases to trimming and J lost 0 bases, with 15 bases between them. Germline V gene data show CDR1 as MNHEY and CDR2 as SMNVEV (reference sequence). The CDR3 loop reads CASSSARQIANYGYTF. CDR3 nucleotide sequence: TGTGCCAGCAGTTCCGCCAGACAGATAGCTAACTATGGCTACACCTTC.

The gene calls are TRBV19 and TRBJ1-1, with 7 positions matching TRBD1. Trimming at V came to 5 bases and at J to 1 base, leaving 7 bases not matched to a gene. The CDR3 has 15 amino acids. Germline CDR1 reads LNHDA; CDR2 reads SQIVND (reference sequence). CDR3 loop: CASSSFRDRNTEAFF. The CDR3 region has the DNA TGTGCCAGTAGTTCCTTCCGGGACAGGAACACTGAAGCTTTCTTT. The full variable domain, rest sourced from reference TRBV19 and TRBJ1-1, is DGGITQSPKYLFRKEGQNVTLSCEQNLNHDAMYWYRQDPGQGLRLIYYSQIVNDFQKGDIAEGYSVSREKKESFPLTVTSAQKNPTAFYLCASSSFRDRNTEAFFGQGTRLTVV.

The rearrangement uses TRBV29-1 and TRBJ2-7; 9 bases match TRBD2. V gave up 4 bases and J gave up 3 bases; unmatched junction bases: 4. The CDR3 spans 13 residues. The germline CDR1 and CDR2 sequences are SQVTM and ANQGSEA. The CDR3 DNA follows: TGCAGCGTTGCCGGGACTAGCCACTACGAGCAGTACTTC. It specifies CSVAGTSHYEQYF.

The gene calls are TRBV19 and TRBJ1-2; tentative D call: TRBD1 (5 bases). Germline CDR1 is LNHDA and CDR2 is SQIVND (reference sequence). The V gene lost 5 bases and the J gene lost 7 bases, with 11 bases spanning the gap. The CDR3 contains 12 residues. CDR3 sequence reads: CASSLRGGGYTF. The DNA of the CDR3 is TGTGCCAGTAGTCTTCGCGGGGGTGGCTACACCTTC.

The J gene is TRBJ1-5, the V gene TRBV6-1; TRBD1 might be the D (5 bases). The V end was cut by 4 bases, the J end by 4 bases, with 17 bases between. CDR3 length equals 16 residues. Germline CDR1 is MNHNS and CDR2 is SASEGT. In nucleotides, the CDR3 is TGTGCCAGCAGTGCCGGGGGTAGGGGATTAAATCAGCCCCAGCATTTT. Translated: CASSAGGRGLNQPQHF.

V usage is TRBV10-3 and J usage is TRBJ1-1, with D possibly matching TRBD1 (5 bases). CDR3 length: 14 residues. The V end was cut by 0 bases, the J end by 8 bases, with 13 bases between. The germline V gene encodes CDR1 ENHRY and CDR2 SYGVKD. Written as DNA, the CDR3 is TGTGCCATCAGTGAGTCCCAGGGTGGTTTCGAAGCTTTCTTT. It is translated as CAISESQGGFEAFF.

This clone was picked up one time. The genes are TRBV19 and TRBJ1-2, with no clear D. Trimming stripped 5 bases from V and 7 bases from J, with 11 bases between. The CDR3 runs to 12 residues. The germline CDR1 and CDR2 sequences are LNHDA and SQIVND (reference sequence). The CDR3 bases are TGTGCCAGTAGTCGGATATCGGGTGGCTACACCTTC. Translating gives CASSRISGGYTF. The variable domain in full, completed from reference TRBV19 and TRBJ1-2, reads DGGITQSPKYLFRKEGQNVTLSCEQNLNHDAMYWYRQDPGQGLRLIYYSQIVNDFQKGDIAEGYSVSREKKESFPLTVTSAQKNPTAFYLCASSRISGGYTFGSGTRLTVV.

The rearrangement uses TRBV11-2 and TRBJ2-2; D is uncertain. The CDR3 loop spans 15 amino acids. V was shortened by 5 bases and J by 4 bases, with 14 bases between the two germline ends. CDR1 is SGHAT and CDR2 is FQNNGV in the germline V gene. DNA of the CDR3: TGTGCCAGCAGCCCCTTCCATTCGAGCACCGGGGAGCTGTTTTTT. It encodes CASSPFHSSTGELFF.

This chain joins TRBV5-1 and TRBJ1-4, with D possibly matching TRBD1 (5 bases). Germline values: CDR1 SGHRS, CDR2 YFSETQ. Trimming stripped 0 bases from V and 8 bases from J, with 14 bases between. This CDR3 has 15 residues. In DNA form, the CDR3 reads TGCGCCAGCAGCTTGGCCTGGGGCGATCGGGAAAAACTGTTTTTT. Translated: CASSLAWGDREKLFF. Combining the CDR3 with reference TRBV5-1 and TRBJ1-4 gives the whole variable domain KAGVTQTPRYLIKTRGQQVTLSCSPISGHRSVSWYQQTPGQGLQFLFEYFSETQRNKGNFPGRFSGRQFSNSRSEMNVSTLELGDSALYLCASSLAWGDREKLFFGSGTQLSVL.